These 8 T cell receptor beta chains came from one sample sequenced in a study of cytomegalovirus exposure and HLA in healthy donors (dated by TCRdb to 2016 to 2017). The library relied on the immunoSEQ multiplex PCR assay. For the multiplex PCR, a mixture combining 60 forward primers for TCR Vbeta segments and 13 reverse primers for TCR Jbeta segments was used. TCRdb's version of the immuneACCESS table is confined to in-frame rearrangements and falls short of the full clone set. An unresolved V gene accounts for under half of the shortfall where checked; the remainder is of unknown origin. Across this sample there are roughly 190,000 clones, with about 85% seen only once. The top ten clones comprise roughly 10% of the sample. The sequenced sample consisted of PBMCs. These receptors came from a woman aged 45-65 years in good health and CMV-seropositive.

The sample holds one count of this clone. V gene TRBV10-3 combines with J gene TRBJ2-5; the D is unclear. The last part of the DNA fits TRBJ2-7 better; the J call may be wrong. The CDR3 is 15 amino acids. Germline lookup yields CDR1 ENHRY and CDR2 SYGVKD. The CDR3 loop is CAISESLRLGDEQYF. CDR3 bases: TGTGCCATCAGTGAGTCTCTACGACTTGGCGACGAGCAGTACTTC.

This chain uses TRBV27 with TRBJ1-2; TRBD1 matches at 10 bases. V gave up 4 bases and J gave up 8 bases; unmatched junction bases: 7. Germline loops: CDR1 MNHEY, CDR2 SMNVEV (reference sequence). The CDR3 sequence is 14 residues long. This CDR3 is CASSSSGTGAGYTF. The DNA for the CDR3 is TGTGCCAGCAGTTCCTCCGGGACAGGGGCAGGCTACACCTTC.

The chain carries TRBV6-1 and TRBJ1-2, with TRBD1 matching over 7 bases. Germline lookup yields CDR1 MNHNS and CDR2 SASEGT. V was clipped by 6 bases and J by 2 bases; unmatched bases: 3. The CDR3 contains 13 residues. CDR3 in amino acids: CASSVTGNYGYTF. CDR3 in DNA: TGTGCCAGCAGCGTGACAGGGAACTATGGCTACACCTTC.

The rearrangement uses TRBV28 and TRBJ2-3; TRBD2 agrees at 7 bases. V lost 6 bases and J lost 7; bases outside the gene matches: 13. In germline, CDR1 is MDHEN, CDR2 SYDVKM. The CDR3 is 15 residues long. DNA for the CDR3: TGTGCCAGCAGAGCCAGGGCTAGCGGAACTTATACGCAGTATTTT. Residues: CASRARASGTYTQYF.

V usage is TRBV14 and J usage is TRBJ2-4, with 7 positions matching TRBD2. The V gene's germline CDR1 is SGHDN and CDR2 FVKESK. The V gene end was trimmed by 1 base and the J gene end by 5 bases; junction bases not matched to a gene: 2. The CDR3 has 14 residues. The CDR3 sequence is CASSQGLAENIQYF. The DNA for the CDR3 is TGTGCCAGCAGCCAAGGCCTAGCGGAAAACATTCAGTACTTC.

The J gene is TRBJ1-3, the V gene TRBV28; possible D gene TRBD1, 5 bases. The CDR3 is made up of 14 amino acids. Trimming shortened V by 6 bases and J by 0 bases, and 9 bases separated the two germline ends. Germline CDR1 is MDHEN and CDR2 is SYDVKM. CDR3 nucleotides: TGTGCCAGCAGAAGGGGTCTCTCTGGAAACACCATATATTTT. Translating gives CASRRGLSGNTIYF.

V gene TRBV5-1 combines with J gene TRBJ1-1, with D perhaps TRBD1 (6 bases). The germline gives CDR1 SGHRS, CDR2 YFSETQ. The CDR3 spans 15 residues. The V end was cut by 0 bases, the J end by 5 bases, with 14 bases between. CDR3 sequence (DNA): TGCGCCAGCAGCTTGGGTGGGCAGGGGCATACTGAAGCTTTCTTT. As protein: CASSLGGQGHTEAFF. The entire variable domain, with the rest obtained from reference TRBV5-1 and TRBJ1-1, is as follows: KAGVTQTPRYLIKTRGQQVTLSCSPISGHRSVSWYQQTPGQGLQFLFEYFSETQRNKGNFPGRFSGRQFSNSRSEMNVSTLELGDSALYLCASSLGGQGHTEAFFGQGTRLTVV.

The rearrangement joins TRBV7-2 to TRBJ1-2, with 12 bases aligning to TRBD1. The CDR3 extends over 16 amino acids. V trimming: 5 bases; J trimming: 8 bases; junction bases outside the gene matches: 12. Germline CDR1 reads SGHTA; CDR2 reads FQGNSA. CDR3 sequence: CASSPQPGQGAGGYTF. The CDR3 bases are TGTGCCAGCAGCCCGCAACCGGGACAGGGGGCAGGCGGCTACACCTTC.